A single sample is the source of the 20 T cell receptor beta chains below, sequenced in a study of cytomegalovirus exposure and HLA in healthy donors. This PCR relied on a set of 60 Vbeta primers and 13 Jbeta primers. Data came from immunoSEQ multiplex PCR; TCRdb stores just in-frame clones and leaves some out. The sample carries 150,000 to 200,000 clones, approximately 78% recorded once. The sequenced sample consisted of PBMCs. Source of these receptors: a woman between 45 and 60 years old in good health and CMV-seropositive.

This chain uses TRBV4-2 with TRBJ2-3; perhaps TRBD2 as D (5 bases). From germline, CDR1 is LGHNA and CDR2 YNFKEQ. V was pared by 6 bases and J by 0 bases, with 10 bases between. CDR3 length: 14 amino acids. The CDR3, as DNA: TGTGCCAGCAGTTGGGAGTTTAGCACAGATACGCAGTATTTT. Amino acid sequence: CASSWEFSTDTQYF.

The V and J genes are TRBV15 and TRBJ1-2; D possibly corresponds to TRBD1 (6 bases). Per germline, CDR1 LNHNV and CDR2 YYDKDF (reference sequence). Trimming took off 5 bases at V and 1 base at J, with 14 bases between the two ends. CDR3 length equals 15 residues. The CDR3 DNA sequence: TGTGCCACCAGCCCTTGGACAGAGGATAACTATGGCTACACCTTC. It translates to CATSPWTEDNYGYTF.

The chain joins TRBV2 to TRBJ2-1, with 8 bases aligning to TRBD2. The length of the CDR3 is 17 residues. Trimming at V came to 2 bases and at J to 6 bases, leaving 12 bases not matched to a gene. Germline V gene data show CDR1 as SNHLY and CDR2 as FYNNEI. CDR3 sequence reads: CASSERLAGLIRNEQFF. In DNA, the CDR3 is TGTGCCAGCAGTGAAAGGCTAGCGGGTCTGATTCGCAATGAGCAGTTCTTC.

V usage is TRBV6-5 and J usage is TRBJ2-1; D might be TRBD2 (6 bases). The CDR3 is 12 residues long. V lost 0 bases and J lost 9, with 6 bases in between. CDR1 and CDR2 (germline): MNHEY, SVGAGI. The CDR3 nucleotides read TGTGCCAGCAGTTACTCGGGAGGTGAGCAGTTCTTC. It codes for CASSYSGGEQFF.

This chain links TRBV5-8 with TRBJ2-5; tentatively, D is TRBD1 (6 bases). The CDR3 consists of 16 residues. Looked up from germline, CDR1 is SGHTS and CDR2 is YDEGEE. Trimming stripped 0 bases from V and 5 bases from J, with 17 bases between. CDR3 protein: CASSLATGFGGETQYF. The CDR3 DNA reads TGTGCCAGCAGCTTGGCGACAGGCTTTGGCGGGGAGACCCAGTACTTC.

The chain recombines TRBV2 with TRBJ1-5; D might be TRBD1 (5 bases). Trimming cost V 8 bases and J 7 bases, with 18 bases left between them. CDR1 and CDR2 (germline): SNHLY, FYNNEI. CDR3 length equals 14 residues. The CDR3 protein is CASRGAGGRQPQHF. For the CDR3, the DNA is TGTGCCAGCCGTGGGGCAGGAGGTAGACAGCCCCAGCATTTT.

The DNA of the CDR3 is TGTGCCACCGAATTGAGGGGGGGCCGGACTGAAGCTTTCTTT. This sequence encodes CATELRGGRTEAFF. The chain uses TRBV6-1 and TRBJ1-1; D possibly corresponds to TRBD1 (6 bases). The V gene lost 10 bases and the J gene lost 5 bases, with 20 bases spanning the gap. The CDR3 extends over 14 amino acids. Per germline, CDR1 MNHNS and CDR2 SASEGT.

The CDR3 loop reads CASSLARYEQYF. CDR3 nucleotides: TGTGCCAGCAGCTTAGCACGGTACGAGCAGTACTTC. The chain uses TRBV7-2 and TRBJ2-7; D uncertain. V was pared by 0 bases and J by 4 bases, with 4 bases between. The germline V gene has CDR1 SGHTA and CDR2 FQGNSA. CDR3 length: 12 amino acids.

The V gene is TRBV7-9, the J gene TRBJ1-1; 8 positions match TRBD1. The CDR3 sequence is 14 residues long. The germline V gene has CDR1 SEHNR and CDR2 FQNEAQ (reference sequence). The V gene end was trimmed by 3 bases and the J gene end by 3 bases; junction bases not matched to a gene: 3. CDR3 nucleotides: TGTGCCAGCAGCTTCGGACAGGGCGACACTGAAGCTTTCTTT. Amino acids: CASSFGQGDTEAFF.

The V call is TRBV10-3, the J call TRBJ1-6, with 11 bases fitting TRBD1. CDR3 length equals 18 residues. With V trimmed by 6 bases and J by 9 bases, 16 bases remained unmatched. CDR1 is ENHRY and CDR2 is SYGVKD in the germline V gene. CDR3 protein: CAISPAGQGVKAGSPLHF. CDR3 sequence (DNA): TGTGCCATCAGCCCCGCGGGACAGGGGGTGAAGGCTGGTTCACCCCTCCACTTT.

This chain uses TRBV2 with TRBJ2-7, with 8 bases that match TRBD1. Germline CDR1 SNHLY, CDR2 FYNNEI. Trimming removed 6 bases from V and 4 bases from J; junction bases left unmatched: 5. The CDR3 has 13 residues. The CDR3 region has the DNA TGTGCCAGCAGACCCAGGACAGGGTACGAGCAGTACTTC. Translation gives CASRPRTGYEQYF.

The CDR3, as DNA: TGCGCCAGCAGAGAGGGACAGCTCTACGAGCAGTACTTC. It specifies CASREGQLYEQYF. The chain employs TRBV5-1 and TRBJ2-7, with TRBD1 matching over 7 bases. The CDR3 length is 13 residues. Unmatched junction bases numbered 5, after V lost 5 bases and J lost 3 bases. Looked up from germline, CDR1 is SGHRS and CDR2 is YFSETQ.

The chain joins TRBV7-8 to TRBJ2-1; D is unresolved. The length of the CDR3 is 14 residues. The germline CDR1 and CDR2 sequences are SGHVS and FQNEAQ. V lost 5 bases to trimming and J lost 0 bases, with 8 bases between them. This CDR3 is CASSPSSSYNEQFF. In nucleotides, the CDR3 is TGTGCCAGCAGCCCCTCGAGCTCCTACAATGAGCAGTTCTTC.

The genes are TRBV18 and TRBJ1-6; D not resolved. Germline V gives CDR1 KGHSH, CDR2 LQKENI. The length of the CDR3 is 13 residues. Trimming left V 6 bases short and J 8 bases short, with 11 bases between. CDR3 region: CASSPQLDSPLHF. CDR3 nucleotide sequence: TGTGCCAGCTCTCCCCAGTTGGATTCACCCCTCCACTTT.

V gene TRBV6-5 combines with J gene TRBJ2-5, with 12 bases lining up with TRBD2. V lost 6 bases and J lost 3; bases outside the gene matches: 2. Germline V gene data show CDR1 as MNHEY and CDR2 as SVGAGI. The CDR3 runs to 14 residues. CDR3 sequence reads: CASSRTSGEETQYF. CDR3 in DNA: TGTGCCAGCAGCCGGACTAGCGGGGAAGAGACCCAGTACTTC.

The count of this clone is one. V is TRBV6-1 and J is TRBJ1-4, with D possibly TRBD1 on 5 matching bases. V dropped 4 bases and J dropped 2 bases, with 8 bases sitting between them. Germline lookup yields CDR1 MNHNS and CDR2 SASEGT. The CDR3 length is 14 residues. CDR3 bases: TGTGCCAGCAGTGGGACACATACTAATGAAAAACTGTTTTTT. Protein: CASSGTHTNEKLFF.

The chain is built from TRBV19 and TRBJ2-3, with 8 bases aligning to TRBD1. The germline V gene encodes CDR1 LNHDA and CDR2 SQIVND (reference sequence). V gave up 5 bases and J gave up 1 base; unmatched junction bases: 5. The CDR3 consists of 15 residues. CDR3 residues: CASSSTGVRTDTQYF. The CDR3, as DNA: TGTGCCAGTAGTTCGACAGGGGTGCGCACAGATACGCAGTATTTT.

The chain carries TRBV30 and TRBJ2-5; D unresolved. The germline V gene has CDR1 GTSNPN and CDR2 SVGIG (reference sequence). Trimming cost V 0 bases and J 5 bases, with 10 bases left between them. The CDR3 covers 13 residues. CDR3 DNA sequence: TGTGCCTGGAGTGTACTTATGCGGGAGACCCAGTACTTC. Its protein is CAWSVLMRETQYF.

This clone was counted between two and nine times. The CDR3 DNA is TGTGCCAGTGAAAAAATGGGGAGACATAGCAATCAGCCCCAGCATTTT. It encodes CASEKMGRHSNQPQHF. The chain employs TRBV19 and TRBJ1-5; D remains ambiguous. This CDR3 is built from 16 residues. Trimming left V 8 bases short and J 0 bases short, with 17 bases between. CDR1 LNHDA and CDR2 SQIVND come from the germline V gene (reference sequence).

The chain combines TRBV18 with TRBJ2-7; D gene ambiguous. V was pared by 3 bases and J by 1 base, with 7 bases between. The CDR3 spans 13 residues. In germline, CDR1 is KGHSH, CDR2 LQKENI. The CDR3 DNA sequence: TGTGCCAGCTCACCCTCAGGATCCTACGAGCAGTACTTC. Protein: CASSPSGSYEQYF.